The rows below give T cell receptor beta chains drawn from one sample of a study of cytomegalovirus exposure and HLA in healthy donors. The table came from immunoSEQ multiplex PCR; TCRdb's copy has only in-frame clones and leaves some out. The table records fewer than 400,000 clones, about nine tenths of them present only once. Sequenced: PBMCs. The receptor source for this set is a woman between 18 and 29 years old in good health and CMV-seronegative. The conserved cysteine and the conserved F or W are not part of the CDR3 here.

cdr3_aa	v_call	j_call
ASSLGLAPYNEQF	TRBV7-7	TRBJ2-1
ASSLARGVGSYEQY	TRBV7-2	TRBJ2-7
ASSQDLFGTLTYEQY	TRBV4-3	TRBJ2-7
ASSEIWRSSYEQY	TRBV2	TRBJ2-7
ASSYAQTYGYT	TRBV27	TRBJ1-2
ASSFQGSNQPQH	TRBV13	TRBJ1-5
ASSPPSGADTQY	TRBV18	TRBJ2-3
ASSPLGGLGGYT	TRBV18	TRBJ1-2
ASSPVGGLREKLF	TRBV18	TRBJ1-4
ASSDINEQF	TRBV27	TRBJ2-1
ASSEDPGLDYNEQF	TRBV7-3	TRBJ2-1
ASSQIRDRRWSGELF	TRBV14	TRBJ2-2
ASRQTGGTSGIGYEQY	TRBV7-8	TRBJ2-7
ASSALLSAGGTHNEQF	TRBV9	TRBJ2-1
ASSSGAGNEQF	TRBV7-9	TRBJ2-1
ASSLVQGTVYEQY	TRBV7-2	TRBJ2-7
ASSPADRVEAF	TRBV7-2	TRBJ1-1
ASSLSGPSQETQY	TRBV7-8	TRBJ2-5
AWSYTNYNEQF	TRBV30	TRBJ2-1
ASSPGLAIYNEQF	TRBV2	TRBJ2-1
ASSVRAGGAGTEAF	TRBV2	TRBJ1-1
ASSSTSGPYEQY	TRBV7-2	TRBJ2-7
ASSLAAEGNTIY	TRBV7-6	TRBJ1-3
ASSYGRGDGYEQF	TRBV9	TRBJ2-1
ASSVGLFTDTQY	TRBV9	TRBJ2-3
ASSLPRNTEAF	TRBV11-2	TRBJ1-1
ASSLDGTGIYNEQF	TRBV7-2	TRBJ2-1
ASSWRPPYEQY	TRBV7-3	TRBJ2-7
ASSPSGDTIY	TRBV18	TRBJ1-3
ASSPVGRQETQY	TRBV7-8	TRBJ2-5
ASSDPAGAKNIQY	TRBV25-1	TRBJ2-4
ASSLGHSYEQY	TRBV19	TRBJ2-7
ASSYFGQPQH	TRBV6-6	TRBJ1-5
ASSPYLRQGASYEQY	TRBV28	TRBJ2-7
ASSLTPRGYEQY	TRBV6-5	TRBJ2-7
ASRALGGSWGYNEQF	TRBV11-2	TRBJ2-1
ASHLVGYNEQF	TRBV7-2	TRBJ2-1
ASSFPRQGGETQY	TRBV28	TRBJ2-5
ASSLAGTGGNYGYT	TRBV5-4	TRBJ1-2
ASSPFTGDEQF	TRBV4-3	TRBJ2-1
ASSIGAGANVLT	TRBV2	TRBJ2-6
SVDRRELTDTQY	TRBV29-1	TRBJ2-3
ASSLAGVPTFGTEAF	TRBV7-2	TRBJ1-1
ASSISGQETQY	TRBV13	TRBJ2-5
ASSQDQGAFYEQY	TRBV4-3	TRBJ2-7
ASQRQGADYGYT	TRBV25-1	TRBJ1-2
ASSPQGSNTEAF	TRBV18	TRBJ1-1
ASSYRFPGGEQF	TRBV6-6	TRBJ2-1
AINERGNNEQF	TRBV10-3	TRBJ2-1
ASSLATASTDTQY	TRBV5-1	TRBJ2-3
ASSYSFGTSVNEQF	TRBV6-5	TRBJ2-1
SVVAGEGGNIQY	TRBV29-1	TRBJ2-4
ASSQMTASYEQY	TRBV6-1	TRBJ2-7
SVVGQGVTDTQY	TRBV29-1	TRBJ2-3
SVREGISYEQY	TRBV29-1	TRBJ2-7
ASSEGTDSNQPQH	TRBV2	TRBJ1-5
ASSEAREVTEAF	TRBV2	TRBJ1-1
ASSSRQGPETVAQY	TRBV21-1	TRBJ2-5
ASSLGGQATNTEAF	TRBV5-1	TRBJ1-1
ASRRTSGPSGETQY	TRBV27	TRBJ2-5